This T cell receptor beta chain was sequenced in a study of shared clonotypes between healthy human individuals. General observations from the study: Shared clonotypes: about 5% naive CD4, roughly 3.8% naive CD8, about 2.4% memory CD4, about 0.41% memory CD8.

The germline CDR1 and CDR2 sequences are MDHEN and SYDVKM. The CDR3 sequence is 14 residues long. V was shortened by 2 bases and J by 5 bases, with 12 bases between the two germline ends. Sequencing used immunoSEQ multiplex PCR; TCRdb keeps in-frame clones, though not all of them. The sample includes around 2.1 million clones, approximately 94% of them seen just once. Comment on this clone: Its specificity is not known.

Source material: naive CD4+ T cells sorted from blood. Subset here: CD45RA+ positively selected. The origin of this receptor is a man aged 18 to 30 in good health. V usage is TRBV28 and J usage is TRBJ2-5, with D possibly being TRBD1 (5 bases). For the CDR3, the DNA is TGTGCCAGCAGTTTACCAGGGTTGGGGGAGACCCAGTACTTC. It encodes CASSLPGLGETQYF.